Below, one T cell receptor (beta chain) is given with its context. Each CDR3 protein is one row after TCRdb ran MiXCR on the RT-PCR reads. The sample records approximately 720,000 distinct CDR3 sequences, 13% to 15% being singletons. Per the germline V gene, CDR1 is SGHNT and CDR2 is YYREEE (reference sequence). With V trimmed by 0 bases and J by 6 bases, 6 bases remained unmatched. There are 14 residues in the CDR3. The chain links TRBV5-4 to TRBJ2-7; 7 bases line up with TRBD1. Source material: memory CD4+ T cells from blood. The TCR was taken from a female donor in good health, serving as a healthy control. CDR3 residues: CASSLGDRDTEQYF. The CDR3 DNA is TGTGCCAGCAGCTTGGGAGACAGGGACACCGAGCAGTACTTC.